Below, 21 T cell receptor beta chains from the same sample are listed, as sequenced in a study of CD8+CD57+ T cells in acquired aplastic anemia. It was genomic DNA that served as the template for profiling TCR beta VDJ and CDR3. TCRdb re-called the reads with MiXCR, one entry per CDR3 protein. The sample lists some 160,000 distinct CDR3 sequences, roughly 48% seen once, with 2.5% to 3.5% in the top ten. CD8+CD57+ cell expansion had been shown by flow cytometry in patients chosen for sequencing. The sequencing input was sorted CD4+, CD8+, or CD8+CD57+ T cells (not recorded which) from PBMCs. The receptors originated from a human donor with aplastic anemia.

This clonotype was seen many times. The chain employs TRBV7-3 and TRBJ2-3; 11 positions agree with TRBD2. This CDR3 contains 15 residues. The junction had 6 bases not matched to a gene; V was cut back by 6 bases and J by 4 bases. Germline V gene lookup returns CDR1 SGHTA and CDR2 FQGTGA. The CDR3 protein is CASSTSGSQSDTQYF. CDR3 nucleotide sequence: TGTGCCAGCAGTACTAGCGGGAGTCAGTCAGATACGCAGTATTTT. Full variable domain (missing parts from reference TRBV7-3 and TRBJ2-3): GAGVSQTPSNKVTEKGKYVELRCDPISGHTALYWYRQSLGQGPEFLIYFQGTGAADDSGLPNDRFFAVRPEGSVSTLKIQRTERGDSAVYLCASSTSGSQSDTQYFGPGTRLTVL.

There are many counts of this clonotype. The chain is built from TRBV27 and TRBJ2-1; TRBD2 might be the D (5 bases). In germline, CDR1 is MNHEY, CDR2 SMNVEV (reference sequence). The CDR3 runs 14 residues. The V end was cut by 7 bases, the J end by 3 bases, with 13 bases between. The CDR3 DNA reads TGTGCCAGCAAACGGGGTTCGAACTACAATGAGCAGTTCTTC. It specifies CASKRGSNYNEQFF.

The rearrangement joins TRBV7-6 to TRBJ1-1, with D possibly being TRBD1 (6 bases). The CDR3 sequence is 13 residues long. The V and J ends lost 1 base and 5 bases respectively, with 8 bases between them. Germline lookup yields CDR1 SGHVS and CDR2 FNYEAQ. The CDR3 loop is CASSLGTATEAFF. The DNA for the CDR3 is TGTGCCAGCAGCTTAGGGACAGCAACTGAAGCTTTCTTT.

This clonotype was recorded many times. The gene calls are TRBV4-1 and TRBJ2-7; D possibly corresponds to TRBD1 (5 bases). Per germline, CDR1 MGHRA and CDR2 YSYEKL. Trimming shortened V by 0 bases and J by 6 bases, and 18 bases separated the two germline ends. This CDR3 is 16 amino acids long. The CDR3 loop is CASSQEGAGFWGEQYF. The CDR3 region has the DNA TGCGCCAGCAGCCAAGAAGGGGCAGGGTTTTGGGGCGAGCAGTACTTC.

This clonotype was found once. The genes are TRBV20-1 and TRBJ1-6, with D hard to call. Deletions cut 3 bases from V and 14 bases from J, with 14 bases between. The CDR3 covers 12 residues. Germline V CDR1 and CDR2: DFQATT, SNEGSKA (reference sequence). CDR3 loop: CSASPRELSLHF. CDR3 nucleotides: TGCAGTGCTAGTCCTCGCGAGTTATCCCTCCACTTT.

About this clonotype: Germline and junction disagree at one end, which may indicate a read error. The chain carries TRBV7-9 and TRBJ2-5, with TRBD2 as a possible D gene (5 bases). Germline CDR1 is SEHNR and CDR2 is FQNEAQ (reference sequence). The CDR3 has 16 amino acids. The CDR3 region is CAGSPANQEAQETQYF. In nucleotides, the CDR3 is TGTGCCGGCAGCCCCGCCAACCAGGAGGCCCAAGAGACCCAGTACTTC.

On this clonotype itself: One base away lies a much larger clone, so this may be a sequencing read error. This rearrangement joins TRBV5-4 to TRBJ2-3, with a possible D match to TRBD1 (5 bases). The germline V gene encodes CDR1 SGHNT and CDR2 YYREEE (reference sequence). Trimming pared 2 bases from V and 4 bases from J, leaving 8 bases between. This CDR3 has 13 residues. The DNA of the CDR3 is TGTGCCAGCAGCTTAAGGGGCCCAGATACGCAGTATTTT. This codes for CASSLRGPDTQYF.

CDR3 in DNA: TGTGCCAGCGCGGACGTGATGAACACTGAAGCTTTCTTT. As protein: CASADVMNTEAFF. The chain uses TRBV11-1 and TRBJ1-1; the D is unclear. The CDR3 is 13 residues long. The V gene's germline CDR1 is SGHAT and CDR2 FQDESV (reference sequence). V gave up 8 bases and J gave up 0 bases, with 10 bases separating them.

This rearrangement joins TRBV7-2 to TRBJ2-3; D possibly corresponds to TRBD2 (5 bases). Germline CDR1 reads SGHTA; CDR2 reads FQGNSA. CDR3 length equals 13 residues. The V and J ends lost 5 bases and 5 bases respectively, with 11 bases between them. This CDR3 is CASSHRRGDTQYF. The CDR3 DNA sequence: TGTGCCAGCAGCCACAGACGGGGAGATACGCAGTATTTT.

This clonotype is termed medium-sized (0.01 to 0.1%). The chain recombines TRBV7-8 with TRBJ2-3; TRBD1 agrees at 8 bases. The CDR3 has 12 residues. V lost 7 bases to trimming and J lost 6 bases; unmatched junction nucleotides: 3. Germline loops: CDR1 SGHVS, CDR2 FQNEAQ. CDR3 nucleotides: TGTGCCAGCACAGGGGGCGGTGATACGCAGTATTTT. Translated, it gives CASTGGGDTQYF.

This clonotype was found many times. The gene calls are TRBV9 and TRBJ1-1, with TRBD1 as a possible D gene (6 bases). V gave up 1 base and J gave up 5 bases, with 15 bases separating them. The CDR3 is made up of 15 amino acids. Germline CDR1 and CDR2: SGDLS and YYNGEE. The CDR3 loop reads CASSVSGQGRTEAFF. The CDR3 DNA is TGTGCCAGCAGCGTATCGGGGCAGGGGCGGACTGAAGCTTTCTTT.

The V call is TRBV13, the J call TRBJ1-1; 9 bases map to TRBD1. The V gene's germline CDR1 is PRHDT and CDR2 FYEKMQ (reference sequence). V gave up 4 bases and J gave up 3 bases; unmatched junction bases: 3. The CDR3 runs to 14 residues. The chain's CDR3 is CASSWGQGDTEAFF. In nucleotides, the CDR3 is TGTGCCAGCAGCTGGGGACAGGGTGACACTGAAGCTTTCTTT.

This chain links TRBV20-1 with TRBJ2-3; 12 bases are shared with TRBD2. With 6 bases clipped from V and 4 bases from J, the junction kept 8 bases outside the gene matches. The CDR3 is 15 residues long. Germline-derived CDR1 and CDR2 are DFQATT and SNEGSKA (reference sequence). The CDR3 DNA reads TGCAGTGCGAGTCTAGCGGGAGGGTTGTCAGATACGCAGTATTTT. Residues: CSASLAGGLSDTQYF.

This clonotype appeared a few times. The chain couples TRBV28 to TRBJ2-3; a possible D gene is TRBD1 (6 bases). CDR1 and CDR2 from the germline V gene are MDHEN and SYDVKM. Trimming stripped 6 bases from V and 2 bases from J, with 15 bases between. This CDR3 has 15 residues. DNA for the CDR3: TGTGCCAGCAGAGACACAGGGAATCCCACAGATACGCAGTATTTT. It is translated as CASRDTGNPTDTQYF.

This clonotype appeared many times. The chain is built from TRBV10-2 and TRBJ2-1; 7 nucleotides match TRBD2. From germline, CDR1 is WSHSY and CDR2 SAAADI. The CDR3 extends over 15 amino acids. The trim removed 6 bases at V and 0 bases at J, leaving 5 bases unmatched. The DNA of the CDR3 is TGCGCCAGCAGCCCCGGGACTACCTCCTACAATGAGCAGTTCTTC. It translates to CASSPGTTSYNEQFF.

The V and J genes are TRBV29-1 and TRBJ2-7; 8 nucleotides align to TRBD1. Germline lookup yields CDR1 SQVTM and CDR2 ANQGSEA. V lost 6 bases to trimming and J lost 5 bases; unmatched junction nucleotides: 3. The CDR3 spans 11 residues. The CDR3 region is CSVGTGDEQYF. The DNA of the CDR3 is TGCAGCGTCGGGACAGGTGACGAGCAGTACTTC.

This clonotype was observed a few times. The chain uses TRBV29-1 and TRBJ2-3; no firm D call. Germline V CDR1 and CDR2: SQVTM, ANQGSEA. The CDR3 totals 11 residues. V lost 6 bases, J lost 5 bases, and 9 bases lay in between. CDR3 region: CSVGVLDTQYF. The DNA for the CDR3 is TGCAGCGTAGGTGTGCTAGATACGCAGTATTTT.

In the case of this clonotype: The missing conserved phenylalanine or tryptophan at the end of this CDR3 makes a read error likely. No DNA is shown, since the ends of the CDR3 on it are uncertain; the CDR3 is the one TCRdb lists. The chain joins TRBV6-5 to TRBJ2-7; the D call in the table, TRBD2, was not verified against the DNA. The germline CDR1 and CDR2 sequences are MNHEY and SVGAGI. The CDR3 totals 9 residues, both ends included. This CDR3 is CASSLPLAG.

The chain recombines TRBV24-1 with TRBJ1-2; D gene unclear. V was clipped by 12 bases and J by 4 bases, with 20 bases between them. Germline CDR1 and CDR2: KGHDR and SFDVKD. CDR3 size: 14 residues. The CDR3 region has the DNA TGTGCCCCGTACCTCGTGCGGACGCCCTATGGCTACACCTTC. The encoded protein is CAPYLVRTPYGYTF.

This chain connects TRBV5-6 to TRBJ2-3; the D is unclear. Per the germline V gene, CDR1 is SGHDT and CDR2 is YYEEEE. With 0 bases removed from V and 5 bases from J, the gap between germline ends came to 10 bases. There are 14 residues in the CDR3. CDR3: CASSLGPLGDTQYF. The CDR3 coding sequence is TGTGCCAGCAGCTTGGGGCCCTTGGGAGATACGCAGTATTTT.

V gene TRBV2 combines with J gene TRBJ1-5; 9 nucleotides line up with TRBD1. The CDR3 extends over 16 amino acids. J gave up 7 bases and V 3 bases, and 10 bases lay outside the gene matches. CDR1 SNHLY and CDR2 FYNNEI come from the germline V gene. CDR3 in amino acids: CASSDPGQGSSQPQHF. The CDR3 DNA reads as TGTGCCAGCAGTGATCCCGGACAGGGGTCCAGCCAGCCCCAGCATTTT.